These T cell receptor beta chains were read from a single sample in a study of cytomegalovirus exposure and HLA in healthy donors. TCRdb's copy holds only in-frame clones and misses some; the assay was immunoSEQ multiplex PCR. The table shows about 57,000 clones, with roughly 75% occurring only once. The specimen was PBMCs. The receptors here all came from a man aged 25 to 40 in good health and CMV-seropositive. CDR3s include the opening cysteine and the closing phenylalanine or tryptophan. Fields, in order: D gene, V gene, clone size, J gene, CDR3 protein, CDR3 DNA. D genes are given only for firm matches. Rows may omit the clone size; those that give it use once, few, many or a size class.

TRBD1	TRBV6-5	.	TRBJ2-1	CTSSYSLGQGGYEQFF	TGTACCAGCAGTTACTCGCTGGGACAGGGGGGTTATGAGCAGTTCTTC
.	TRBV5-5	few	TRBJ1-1	CASSLELTLNTEAFF	TGTGCCAGCAGCTTGGAGTTGACTCTGAACACTGAAGCTTTCTTT
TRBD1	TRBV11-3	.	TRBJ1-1	CASSLGRDRDEAFF	TGTGCCAGCAGCTTAGGGAGGGACAGGGATGAAGCTTTCTTT
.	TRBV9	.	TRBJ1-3	CASSPHRAGPGNTIYF	TGTGCCAGCAGCCCCCATCGGGCGGGGCCTGGAAACACCATATATTTT
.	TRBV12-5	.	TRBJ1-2	CASGSNNYGYTF	TGTGCTAGTGGTTCCAATAACTATGGCTACACCTTC
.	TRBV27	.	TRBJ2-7	CASSWKGSYEQYF	TGTGCCAGCAGTTGGAAAGGGAGCTACGAGCAGTACTTC
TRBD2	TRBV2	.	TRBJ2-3	CASSGTRVTQYF	TGTGCCAGCAGTGGGACTAGGGTTACGCAGTATTTT
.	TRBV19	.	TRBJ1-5	CASSIDSFDRWPQHF	TGTGCCAGTAGTATAGATTCATTCGACAGGTGGCCCCAGCATTTT
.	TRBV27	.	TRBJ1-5	CASSLLGATHQPQHF	TGTGCCAGCAGCCTCCTGGGCGCGACACATCAGCCCCAGCATTTT
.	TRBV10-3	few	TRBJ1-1	CAIKGGGTEAFF	TGTGCCATCAAGGGAGGTGGGACTGAAGCTTTCTTT
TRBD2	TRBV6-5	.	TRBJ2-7	CASTLGGGTYEQYF	TGTGCCAGCACCCTAGGCGGGGGAACCTACGAGCAGTACTTC
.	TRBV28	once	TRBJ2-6	CASRNTDSGANVLTF	TGTGCCAGCAGAAACACAGACTCTGGGGCCAACGTCCTGACTTTC
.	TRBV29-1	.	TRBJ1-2	CSAIGGGYTF	TGCAGCGCCATCGGAGGCGGCTACACCTTC
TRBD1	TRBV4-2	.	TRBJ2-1	CASSQEVRDSGYEQFF	TGTGCCAGCAGCCAAGAAGTCCGGGACAGTGGCTATGAGCAGTTCTTC
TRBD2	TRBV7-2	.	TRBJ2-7	CASSLTSGGGYEQYF	TGTGCCAGCAGTCTAACTAGCGGGGGGGGTTACGAGCAGTACTTC
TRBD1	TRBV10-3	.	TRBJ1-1	CATLQGANTEAFF	TGTGCCACCTTACAGGGGGCGAACACTGAAGCTTTCTTT
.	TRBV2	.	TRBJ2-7	CASYKGGTLTFYEQYF	TGTGCCAGCTATAAGGGGGGGACTCTAACCTTTTACGAGCAGTACTTC
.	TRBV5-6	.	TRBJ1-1	CASSLPQGYRAFF	TGTGCCAGCAGCTTACCGCAGGGGTATAGGGCTTTCTTT
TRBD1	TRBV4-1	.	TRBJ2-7	CASSQGQGLVAEQYF	TGCGCCAGCAGCCAGGGACAGGGCCTAGTCGCCGAGCAGTACTTC
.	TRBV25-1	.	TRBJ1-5	CASSTGVGQPQHF	TGTGCCAGCAGTACCGGGGTGGGCCAGCCCCAGCATTTT
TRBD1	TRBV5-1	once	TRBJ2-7	CASSLLQTGPGEQYF	TGCGCCAGCAGCTTGCTCCAGACAGGGCCGGGCGAGCAGTACTTC
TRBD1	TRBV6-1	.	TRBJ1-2	CASSEIGTEPSRGGYTF	TGTGCCAGCAGTGAAATCGGGACAGAACCTTCGAGAGGTGGCTACACCTTC
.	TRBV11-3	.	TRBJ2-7	CASSLGRTSYEQYF	TGTGCCAGCAGCTTAGGCCGGACTTCCTACGAGCAGTACTTC
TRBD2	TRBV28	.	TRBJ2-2	CASSLLRSRGGLSGELFF	TGTGCCAGCAGTTTATTAAGAAGTCGGGGGGGCCTGTCCGGGGAGCTGTTTTTT
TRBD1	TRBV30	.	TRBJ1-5	CAWSVGGTGSNQPQHF	TGTGCCTGGAGTGTGGGAGGGACAGGGAGCAATCAGCCCCAGCATTTT
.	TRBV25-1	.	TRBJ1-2	CASQGLYGYTF	TGTGCCTCCCAGGGGCTTTATGGCTACACCTTC
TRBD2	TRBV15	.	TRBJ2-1	CATSREFGGGPRSEQFF	TGTGCCACCAGCAGAGAGTTTGGGGGGGGTCCACGAAGTGAGCAGTTCTTC
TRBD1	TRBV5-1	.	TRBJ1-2	CASSLGDRDYGYTF	TGCGCCAGCAGCTTAGGGGACAGGGACTATGGCTACACCTTC
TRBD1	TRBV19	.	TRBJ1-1	CASSIRLRGRFSEAFF	TGTGCCAGTAGTATAAGGCTGAGGGGGCGGTTCTCTGAAGCTTTCTTT
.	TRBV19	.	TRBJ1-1	CASSMRGVDTEAFF	TGTGCCAGTAGTATGCGGGGCGTGGACACTGAAGCTTTCTTT